This T cell receptor beta chain appears in the sequencing data of a study of shared clonotypes between healthy human individuals. Study overall: Per-donor plates numbered three CD4 naive, three CD4 memory, two CD8 naive and one CD8 memory.

The V end lost 6 bases, the J end lost 4 bases, and 13 bases lay between the germline ends. The CDR3 is 14 residues long. Germline CDR1 reads WSHSY; CDR2 reads SAAADI. The authors ran the assay at deep level. The assay was immunoSEQ multiplex PCR, and TCRdb's table has in-frame clones only and misses some. The table lists some 1.5 million clones, approximately 98% of them singletons. Sequencing was done on a sample of naive CD4+ T cells sorted from blood. Subset reported: CD45RA+ positively selected. This TCR came from a man aged 25-45 years in good health. This chain uses TRBV10-2 with TRBJ1-5, with D perhaps TRBD1 (5 bases). In nucleotides, the CDR3 is TGCGCCAGCAGCCCCGAGACAGTTAATCAGCCCCAGCATTTT. It yields the protein CASSPETVNQPQHF.